Following are 21 T cell receptor beta chains from one sample sequenced in a study of shared clonotypes between healthy human individuals. Data came from immunoSEQ multiplex PCR; TCRdb stores just in-frame clones and leaves some out. The sample lists some 2,000,000 clones; about 94% were seen once. The sequencing sample was made of naive CD4+ T cells sorted from blood. The subset here: CD45RA+ positively selected. These receptors originate from a man younger than 30 in good health.

The gene calls are TRBV2 and TRBJ2-2; D might be TRBD2 (5 bases). Trimming cost V 4 bases and J 6 bases, with 12 bases left between them. The CDR3 is made up of 14 amino acids. CDR1 and CDR2 (germline): SNHLY, FYNNEI. The CDR3 sequence: CASSVRGGSGELFF. CDR3 sequence (DNA): TGTGCCAGCAGTGTTAGAGGAGGATCCGGGGAGCTGTTTTTT. The entire variable domain, with the rest obtained from reference TRBV2 and TRBJ2-2, is as follows: EPEVTQTPSHQVTQMGQEVILRCVPISNHLYFYWYRQILGQKVEFLVSFYNNEISEKSEIFDDQFSVERPDGSNFTLKIRSTKLEDSAMYFCASSVRGGSGELFFGEGSRLTVL.

This chain uses TRBV6-6 with TRBJ1-4; 8 positions match TRBD1. The CDR3 length is 15 residues. In germline, CDR1 is MNHNY, CDR2 SVGAGI (reference sequence). Trimming took 2 bases from V and 3 from J; bases not matched to a gene: 2. This chain's CDR3 is CASSYRDRPNEKLFF. The CDR3 DNA is TGTGCCAGCAGTTACCGGGACAGGCCTAATGAAAAACTGTTTTTT.

The gene calls are TRBV19 and TRBJ1-5, with a tentative D call TRBD1 (5 bases). The CDR3 is made up of 17 amino acids. CDR1 is LNHDA and CDR2 is SQIVND in the germline V gene (reference sequence). The V end was cut by 0 bases, the J end by 0 bases, with 12 bases between. In nucleotides, the CDR3 is TGTGCCAGTAGTATAGACGGGACGGTCTATAGCAATCAGCCCCAGCATTTT. This translates into CASSIDGTVYSNQPQHF.

This clone was recorded only once. Distinct nucleotide sequences in the sample also encode this CDR3. The V call is TRBV2, the J call TRBJ1-3; TRBD1 aligns across 8 bases. This CDR3 is built from 15 residues. With V trimmed by 2 bases and J by 1 base, 1 base remained unmatched. CDR1 and CDR2 (germline): SNHLY, FYNNEI. CDR3 in DNA: TGTGCCAGCAGTGAACGACAGGGGTCTGGAAACACCATATATTTT. Residues: CASSERQGSGNTIYF.

This clone was detected only once. The identical CDR3 is also encoded by other nucleotide sequences in the sample. The chain links TRBV9 to TRBJ1-5, with TRBD1 matching 7 bases. CDR1 and CDR2 from the germline V gene are SGDLS and YYNGEE. The junction had 2 bases not matched to a gene; V was cut back by 0 bases and J by 5 bases. This CDR3 is 14 amino acids long. The CDR3 protein is CASSVGDSYQPQHF. CDR3 DNA sequence: TGTGCCAGCAGCGTAGGGGACAGTTATCAGCCCCAGCATTTT.

The rearrangement joins TRBV19 to TRBJ1-2; possibly TRBD1 for D (5 bases). In germline, CDR1 is LNHDA, CDR2 SQIVND (reference sequence). Trimming took 9 bases from V and 4 from J, leaving 15 bases between them. The CDR3 is 13 amino acids. CDR3 residues: CASSTGAFYGYTF. The CDR3, as DNA: TGTGCCAGCTCCACCGGGGCGTTCTATGGCTACACCTTC. The complete variable domain, with remaining parts taken from reference TRBV19 and TRBJ1-2, reads DGGITQSPKYLFRKEGQNVTLSCEQNLNHDAMYWYRQDPGQGLRLIYYSQIVNDFQKGDIAEGYSVSREKKESFPLTVTSAQKNPTAFYLCASSTGAFYGYTFGSGTRLTVV.

The V call is TRBV4-1, the J call TRBJ2-7, with TRBD1 identical over 9 bases. The CDR3 covers 14 residues. Germline CDR1 MGHRA, CDR2 YSYEKL. Trimming removed 1 base from V and 5 bases from J; junction bases left unmatched: 3. CDR3 in amino acids: CASSQGGQGHEQYF. The CDR3 nucleotides are TGCGCCAGCAGCCAAGGGGGACAGGGACACGAGCAGTACTTC.

CDR3 coding DNA: TGCGCCAGCAGCTGGGGGACTAGCGGGACGCTAGCCAAAAACATTCAGTACTTC. It yields the protein CASSWGTSGTLAKNIQYF. The chain uses TRBV5-1 and TRBJ2-4; 13 nucleotides match TRBD2. The CDR3 is 18 amino acids. Germline lookup yields CDR1 SGHRS and CDR2 YFSETQ. Losses at the gene ends were 3 bases for V and 0 bases for J; bases not matched to a gene: 6. Full variable domain (outside the CDR3, taken from reference TRBV5-1 and TRBJ2-4): KAGVTQTPRYLIKTRGQQVTLSCSPISGHRSVSWYQQTPGQGLQFLFEYFSETQRNKGNFPGRFSGRQFSNSRSEMNVSTLELGDSALYLCASSWGTSGTLAKNIQYFGAGTRLSVL.

CDR3 sequence (DNA): TGTGCCAGCAGCCAGGCCCGGGACAGGAGCTCTGGGGCCAACGTCCTGACTTTC. As protein: CASSQARDRSSGANVLTF. This chain links TRBV4-2 with TRBJ2-6, with 8 positions matching TRBD1. With V trimmed by 3 bases and J by 0 bases, 7 bases remained unmatched. The CDR3 covers 18 residues. Germline assignment: CDR1 LGHNA and CDR2 YNFKEQ.

Remarks on this clone: The sample contains more than one DNA sequence encoding this CDR3. The rearrangement links TRBV18 to TRBJ1-5; D call uncertain. CDR1 is KGHSH and CDR2 is LQKENI in the germline V gene. The CDR3 covers 14 residues. The V end lost 3 bases, the J end lost 2 bases, and 8 bases lay between the germline ends. The CDR3 region is CASSPGVGNQPQHF. As DNA, the CDR3 is TGTGCCAGCTCACCGGGCGTGGGCAATCAGCCCCAGCATTTT.

The rearrangement joins TRBV7-9 to TRBJ2-7; D could derive from TRBD1 or TRBD2 (5 bases each). Germline V gives CDR1 SEHNR, CDR2 FQNEAQ (reference sequence). CDR3 length equals 13 residues. Deletions cut 7 bases from V and 0 bases from J, with 10 bases between. The CDR3 region is CASTRDGSYEQYF. The CDR3 nucleotides are TGTGCCAGCACCAGGGACGGCTCCTACGAGCAGTACTTC.

The V and J genes are TRBV4-1 and TRBJ1-5, with no clear D. The CDR3 is 15 residues long. V shed 0 bases and J shed 3 bases, with 9 bases lying between them. Germline V gene data show CDR1 as MGHRA and CDR2 as YSYEKL. The CDR3 coding sequence is TGCGCCAGCAGCCAAGAGAACGGTATCAATCAGCCCCAGCATTTT. Residues: CASSQENGINQPQHF.

Of note for this clone: The junction departs from germline at one end; a sequencing error may be responsible. The CDR3 here is CVSSSTGEQYF. The CDR3 DNA reads TGTGTCAGCAGCTCTACAGGCGAGCAGTACTTC. V and J are TRBV11-3 and TRBJ2-7; tentatively, D is TRBD1 (5 bases). CDR1 is SGHNT, CDR2 YENEEA, per germline. The CDR3 contains 11 residues. Together with reference TRBV11-3 and TRBJ2-7, the CDR3 gives the full variable domain: EAGVVQSPRYKIIEKKQPVAFWCNPISGHNTLYWYLQNLGQGPELLIRYENEEAVDDSQLPKDRFSAERLKGVDSTLKIQPAELGDSAVYLCVSSSTGEQYFGPGTRLTVT.

Turning to this clone: Other DNA sequences in the sample encode the same CDR3. V gene TRBV29-1 combines with J gene TRBJ2-3, with D unresolved. With 4 bases removed from V and 6 bases from J, the gap between germline ends came to 5 bases. The CDR3 is 10 residues long. CDR1 is SQVTM and CDR2 is ANQGSEA in the germline V gene. The DNA of the CDR3 is TGCAGCGTTGTCCCGGATACGCAGTATTTT. Its translation is CSVVPDTQYF.

Comment on this clone: The sample contains more than one DNA sequence encoding this CDR3. This chain joins TRBV7-9 and TRBJ1-5; TRBD1 matches at 7 bases. The V and J ends lost 4 bases and 2 bases, in that order; junction bases with no gene match: 5. Germline CDR1 and CDR2: SEHNR and FQNEAQ (reference sequence). CDR3 length equals 15 residues. CDR3 nucleotide sequence: TGTGCCAGCAGCTCGGGAACAGGGGGCAATCAGCCCCAGCATTTT. This gives the protein CASSSGTGGNQPQHF.

This clone was recorded once. The chain couples TRBV7-9 to TRBJ2-7, with no clear D. CDR3 length equals 12 residues. Germline V gives CDR1 SEHNR, CDR2 FQNEAQ (reference sequence). The V gene lost 0 bases and the J gene lost 6 bases, with 6 bases spanning the gap. This CDR3 reads CASSLATAEQYF. The CDR3 nucleotides are TGTGCCAGCAGCTTAGCGACCGCCGAGCAGTACTTC. Full variable domain (outside the CDR3, taken from reference TRBV7-9 and TRBJ2-7): DTGVSQNPRHKITKRGQNVTFRCDPISEHNRLYWYRQTLGQGPEFLTYFQNEAQLEKSRLLSDRFSAERPKGSFSTLEIQRTEQGDSAMYLCASSLATAEQYFGPGTRLTVT.

This clone has just a few counts. The chain recombines TRBV6-5 with TRBJ1-2; 10 nucleotides match TRBD1. The V gene's germline CDR1 is MNHEY and CDR2 SVGAGI. Losses at the gene ends were 2 bases for V and 8 bases for J; bases not matched to a gene: 2. The CDR3 loop spans 13 amino acids. In nucleotides, the CDR3 is TGTGCCAGCAGTTACGGACAGGGGGTCGGCTACACCTTC. Translating it yields CASSYGQGVGYTF.

The chain is built from TRBV9 and TRBJ2-7; D perhaps matches TRBD1 (5 bases). The V and J ends lost 4 bases and 0 bases respectively, with 17 bases between them. Germline V CDR1 and CDR2: SGDLS, YYNGEE. This CDR3 region has 16 residues. The CDR3 region has the DNA TGTGCCAGCAGCCCCGGCTGGGGCAGCAACTCCTACGAGCAGTACTTC. Translation gives CASSPGWGSNSYEQYF.

The chain is built from TRBV25-1 and TRBJ2-3, with TRBD2 identical over 7 bases. Germline V gene data show CDR1 as MGHDK and CDR2 as SYGVNS. With V trimmed by 3 bases and J by 0 bases, 6 bases remained unmatched. The CDR3 loop spans 16 amino acids. The CDR3 DNA reads TGTGCCAGCAGTGACCAAGCGGGGCTTAGCACAGATACGCAGTATTTT. Translation: CASSDQAGLSTDTQYF.

This sequence joins TRBV5-1 and TRBJ2-2; TRBD2 matches at 7 bases. Germline values: CDR1 SGHRS, CDR2 YFSETQ. V dropped 4 bases and J dropped 10; count of bases not matched to a gene: 13. The length of the CDR3 is 15 residues. CDR3 residues: CASSVARGVLEELFF. The CDR3, as DNA: TGCGCCAGCAGCGTCGCTCGGGGGGTCCTCGAGGAGCTGTTTTTT.

The J gene is TRBJ2-2, the V gene TRBV6-1; a weak D match, TRBD1 (5 bases). V lost 2 bases and J 4 bases, leaving 11 bases between the germline ends. Germline CDR1 MNHNS, CDR2 SASEGT. The CDR3 is made up of 15 amino acids. CDR3 sequence (DNA): TGTGCCAGCAGTGAAATTCCAGGGTCCACCGGGGAGCTGTTTTTT. Amino acids: CASSEIPGSTGELFF.